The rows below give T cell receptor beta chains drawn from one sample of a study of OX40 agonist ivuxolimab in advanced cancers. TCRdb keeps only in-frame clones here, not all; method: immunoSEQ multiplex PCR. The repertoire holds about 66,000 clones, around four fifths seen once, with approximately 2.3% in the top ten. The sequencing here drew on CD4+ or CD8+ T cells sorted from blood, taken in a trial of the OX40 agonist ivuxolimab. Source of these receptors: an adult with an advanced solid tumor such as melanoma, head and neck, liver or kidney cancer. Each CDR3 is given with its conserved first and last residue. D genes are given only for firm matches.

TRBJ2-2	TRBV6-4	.	CASSDSGSFTGELFF
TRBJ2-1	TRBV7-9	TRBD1	CASSLSAGTGEYNEQFF
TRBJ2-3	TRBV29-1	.	CSVATGDTQYF
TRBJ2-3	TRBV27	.	CASSSTGPQTDTQYF
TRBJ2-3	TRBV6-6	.	CASIRNRADTQYF
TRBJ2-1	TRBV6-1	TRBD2	CASSEALAGGHNEQFF
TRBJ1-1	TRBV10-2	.	CASSVSPKVNTEAFF
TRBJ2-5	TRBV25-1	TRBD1	CASSLPRTGFLETQYF
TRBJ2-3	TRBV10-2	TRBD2	CASSEASGRTTDTQYF
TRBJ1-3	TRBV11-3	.	CASSPRQESFRSSGNTIYF
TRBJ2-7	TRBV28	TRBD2	CASSSGSGTREGYEQYF
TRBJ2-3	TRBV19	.	CASNDIAGSTDTQYF
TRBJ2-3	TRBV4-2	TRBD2	CASSQETSGIDTQYF
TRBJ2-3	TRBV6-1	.	CASKNLRTDTQYF
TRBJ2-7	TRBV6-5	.	CASSYTADSYEQYF
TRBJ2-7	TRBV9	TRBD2	CASSETSFSYEQYF
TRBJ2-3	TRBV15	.	CATSSRPTGTDTQYF
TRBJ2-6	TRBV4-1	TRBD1	CASSRDSGTGHSGANVLTF
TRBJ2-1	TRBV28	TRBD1	CASSRGTGWDPFF
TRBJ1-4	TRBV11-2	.	CASGAGKLFF
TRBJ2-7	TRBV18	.	CASSPLADREQYF
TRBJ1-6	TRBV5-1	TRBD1	CASSSTGQGYSPLHF
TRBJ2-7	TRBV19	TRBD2	CASSPIPGTSGRSHEQYF
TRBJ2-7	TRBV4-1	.	CASSQERGGLGRLDPNEQYF
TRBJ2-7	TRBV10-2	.	CASSKGLSYEQYF
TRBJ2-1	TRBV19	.	CASSIRGDLSSARGYEQFF
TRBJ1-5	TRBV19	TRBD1	CASSKQGSNQPQHF
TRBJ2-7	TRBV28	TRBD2	CALGTSGTYEQYF
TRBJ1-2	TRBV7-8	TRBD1	CASSLTGGGYGYTF
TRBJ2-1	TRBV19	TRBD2	CASSMGLRGNEQFF
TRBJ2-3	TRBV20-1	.	CSAKLTDTQYF
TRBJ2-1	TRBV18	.	CASSPERGINEQFF
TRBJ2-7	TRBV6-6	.	CASSYSVFSYEQYF
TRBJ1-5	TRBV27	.	CASSLSPTGTQHF
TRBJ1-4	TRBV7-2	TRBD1	CASSHSGTDEKLFF
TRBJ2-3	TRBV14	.	CASSQRDTQYF
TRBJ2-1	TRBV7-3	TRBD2	CASSFRAGAGDNEQFF
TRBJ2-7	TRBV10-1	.	CASSESGSGGDEQYF
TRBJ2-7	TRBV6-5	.	CASSRDTAYEQYF
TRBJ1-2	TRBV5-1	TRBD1	CASSLETGGYVTGYTF
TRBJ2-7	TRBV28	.	CASSLSGRPLSYEQYF
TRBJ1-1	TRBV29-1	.	CSVDRGTEAFF
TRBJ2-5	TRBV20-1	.	CSARDTQTQYF
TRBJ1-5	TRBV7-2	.	CASSLAERNQPQHF
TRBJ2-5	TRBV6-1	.	CASSTQGWVEETQYF
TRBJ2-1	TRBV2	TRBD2	CASPGTNPITGNEQFF
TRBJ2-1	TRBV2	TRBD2	CASSSWTSGTNEQFF
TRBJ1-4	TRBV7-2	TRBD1	CASSADRASNEKLFF